This T cell receptor delta chain was documented in a study of gamma-delta T cells after stem cell transplantation. TCRdb ran CATT on the RT-PCR reads. The sample records about 4,500 delta-chain clones, approximately 15% being singletons. CDR3 size: 18 residues. Trimming cost V 5 bases and J 6 bases; bases outside gene matches: 18. Looked up from germline, CDR1 is TSWWSYY and CDR2 is QGS. The genes are TRDV1 and TRDJ2, with 7 bases aligning to TRDD3. The specimen was gamma-delta T cells. The clonotype originates from a human donor. It is not recorded whose cells these are; they may come from a transplant donor. DNA for the CDR3: TGTGCTCTTGGGTCCGACTGGGGAATACGGGTTGTCGCAGCACAACTCTTCTTT. Amino acids: CALGSDWGIRVVAAQLFF.